This T cell receptor (beta chain) originates from a study of long-term antiretroviral therapy in people with HIV. Survey-level immunoSEQ v3.0 assays were run. Clones were read by immunoSEQ multiplex PCR, and TCRdb kept only the in-frame ones, dropping some. The table lists 25,000 or so clones, 85% to 90% of them singletons. This CDR3 comprises 14 residues. The junction had 4 bases not matched to a gene; V was cut back by 6 bases and J by 0 bases. The germline V gene has CDR1 SGHNT and CDR2 YYREEE (reference sequence). The table lists this clone with a count of one. The source material was unsorted PBMCs, sampled 0.5 years after starting antiretroviral therapy. This chain joins TRBV5-4 and TRBJ2-7, with TRBD2 matching 9 bases. This clonotype was sampled from a woman aged 18-35 years with HIV. CDR3: CASTTSGLSYEQYF. As DNA, the CDR3 is TGTGCCAGCACCACTAGCGGGCTCTCCTACGAGCAGTACTTC.